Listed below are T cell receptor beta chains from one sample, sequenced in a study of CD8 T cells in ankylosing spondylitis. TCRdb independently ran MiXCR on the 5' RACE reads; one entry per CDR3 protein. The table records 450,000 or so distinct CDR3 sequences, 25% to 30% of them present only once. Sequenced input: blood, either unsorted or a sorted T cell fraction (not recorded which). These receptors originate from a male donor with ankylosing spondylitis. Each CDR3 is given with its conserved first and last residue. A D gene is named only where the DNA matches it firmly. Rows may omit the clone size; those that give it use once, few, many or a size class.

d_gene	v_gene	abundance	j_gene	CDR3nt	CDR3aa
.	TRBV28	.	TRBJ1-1	TGTGCCAGCAGTTCTCGACAGACCCACAACACTGAAGCTTTCTTT	CASSSRQTHNTEAFF
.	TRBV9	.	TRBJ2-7	TGTGCCAGCAGCGTAGCTCCCGGGCACTACGAGCAGTACTTC	CASSVAPGHYEQYF
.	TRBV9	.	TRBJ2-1	TGTGCCAGCAGCGGACGTAAGGAGTCCTACAATGAGCAGTTCTTC	CASSGRKESYNEQFF
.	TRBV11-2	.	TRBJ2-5	TGTGCCAGCACCCGGGGACGTCAAGAGACCCAGTACTTC	CASTRGRQETQYF
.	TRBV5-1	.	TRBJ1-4	TGCGCCAGCAGCTTGGATACAGGTCGTCAACTGTTTTTT	CASSLDTGRQLFF
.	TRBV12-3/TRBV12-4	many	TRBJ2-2	TGTGCCAGCACTCCCAGGACGGCAAACACCGGGGAGCTGTTTTTT	CASTPRTANTGELFF
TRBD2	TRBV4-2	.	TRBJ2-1	TGTGCCAGCAGCTCCCAACTAGCGGGGGCCAATGAGCAGTTCTTC	CASSSQLAGANEQFF
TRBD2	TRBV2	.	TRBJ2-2	TGTGCCAGCAGTCGGACTAGCGAATCCGGGGAGCTGTTTTTT	CASSRTSESGELFF
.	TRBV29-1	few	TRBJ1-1	TGCAGCGTTGAGAGGCAGGGTAAAGGCGTGTCGGCTTTCTTT	CSVERQGKGVSAFF
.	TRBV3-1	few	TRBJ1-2	TGTGCCAGCAGCCCGGCAGGGGTACACTATGGCTACACCTTC	CASSPAGVHYGYTF
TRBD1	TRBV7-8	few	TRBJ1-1	TGTGCCAGCAGCTTAAGGGGACAGTTGAACACTGAAGCTTTCTTT	CASSLRGQLNTEAFF
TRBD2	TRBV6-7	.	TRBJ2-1	TGTGCCAGCAGTACCTACCTAGCGGACCTTCATAATGAGCAGTTCTTC	CASSTYLADLHNEQFF
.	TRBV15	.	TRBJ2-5	TGTGCCACCAGCAGATCGGGACAAGCCACCCAAGAGACCCAGTACTTC	CATSRSGQATQETQYF
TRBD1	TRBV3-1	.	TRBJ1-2	TGTGCCAGCAGCCGAACTACAGGGGGCCCTTCCTATGGCTACACCTTC	CASSRTTGGPSYGYTF
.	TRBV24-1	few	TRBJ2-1	TGTGCCACCAGGGCCCGGGACCCTGAGTCTGAGCAGTTCTTC	CATRARDPESEQFF
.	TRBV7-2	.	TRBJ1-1	TGTGCCAGCAGCTTAGTGTTGGGGGCAGGGGCTGAAGCTTTCTTT	CASSLVLGAGAEAFF
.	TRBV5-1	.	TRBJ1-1	TGCGCCAGCAGCTTTGGGACAAACACTGAAGCTTTCTTT	CASSFGTNTEAFF
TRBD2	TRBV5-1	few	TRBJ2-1	TGCGCCAGCAGCTTGGCGGCTAGCGGGAGCTCTAATGAGCAGTTCTTC	CASSLAASGSSNEQFF
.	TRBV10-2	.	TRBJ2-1	TGCGCCAGCAGTCGGACTGGGGGGCTGAATGAGCAGTTCTTC	CASSRTGGLNEQFF
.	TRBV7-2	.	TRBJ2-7	TGTGCCAGCAGCTCCGGGACGCAGCGCTCCTACGAGCAGTACTTC	CASSSGTQRSYEQYF
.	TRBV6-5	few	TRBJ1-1	TGTGCCAGCAGTTATGGGGACACTGAAGCTTTCTTT	CASSYGDTEAFF
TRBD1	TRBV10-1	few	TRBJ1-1	TGCGCCAGCAGTGAACCGGGACAGGGGAACACTGAAGCTTTCTTT	CASSEPGQGNTEAFF
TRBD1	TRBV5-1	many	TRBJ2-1	TGCGCCAGCAGCTTTTTCGGGACAGGGGATGAGCAGTTCTTC	CASSFFGTGDEQFF
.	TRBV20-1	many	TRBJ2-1	TGCAGTGCTAGGAATTTTTTAGGGGAGTCTGGGCAGTTCTTC	CSARNFLGESGQFF
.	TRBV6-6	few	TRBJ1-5	TGTGCCAGCAGCTCTACATGGGATCCCCAGCATTTT	CASSSTWDPQHF
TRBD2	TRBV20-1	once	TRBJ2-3	TGCAGTGCCCTGACTAGCGGGGGCACAGATACGCAGTATTTT	CSALTSGGTDTQYF
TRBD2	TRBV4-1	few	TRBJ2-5	TGCGCCAGCAGCCAACGACTAGCGGGTCCTCAGGCCCAGTACTTC	CASSQRLAGPQAQYF
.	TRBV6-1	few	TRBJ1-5	TGTGCCAGCAGAGACCATTTAAGTCAGCCCCAGCATTTT	CASRDHLSQPQHF
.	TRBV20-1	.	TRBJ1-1	TGCAGTGCTAGGGCTAATTTGAACACTGAAGCTTTCTTT	CSARANLNTEAFF
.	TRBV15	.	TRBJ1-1	TGTGCCACCAGCAGAGATCGGGCACCCACTGAAGCTTTCTTT	CATSRDRAPTEAFF
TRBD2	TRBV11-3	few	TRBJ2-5	TGTGCCAGCAGCCCGTGGGGGGGGCAAGAGACCCAGTACTTC	CASSPWGGQETQYF
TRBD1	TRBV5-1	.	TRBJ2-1	TGCGCCAGCAGCTCGACAGGGTTTGAGCAGTTCTTC	CASSSTGFEQFF
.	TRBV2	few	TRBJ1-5	TGTGCCAGCGCCGGACAGTTGGGAGATCAGCCCCAGCATTTT	CASAGQLGDQPQHF
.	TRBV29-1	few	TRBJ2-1	TGCAGCGTTGTCGCGTTCAGGGCCTACAATGAGCAGTTCTTC	CSVVAFRAYNEQFF
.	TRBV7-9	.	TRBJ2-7	TGTGCCAGCAGCTTAGATCGCGAGCAGTACTTC	CASSLDREQYF
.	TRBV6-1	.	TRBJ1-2	TGTGCCAGCAGTGAAGGGGAGTTCGGGCGCCTATTGGGCTACACCTTC	CASSEGEFGRLLGYTF
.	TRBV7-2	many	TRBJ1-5	TGTGCCAGCAGCTTACAGGGGCCCCCCTCGGCCCAGCATTTT	CASSLQGPPSAQHF
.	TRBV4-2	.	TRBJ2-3	TGTGCCAGCAGCCCCTCAAGAGCTAGCACAGATACGCAGTATTTT	CASSPSRASTDTQYF
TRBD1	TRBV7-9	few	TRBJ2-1	TGTGCCAGCAGCAGAGGTGCCGCAGGCAGGGGGACCAATGAGCAGTTCTTC	CASSRGAAGRGTNEQFF
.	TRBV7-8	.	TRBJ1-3	TGTGCCAGCAGCTTTACGGCTTCTTCTGGAAACACCATATATTTT	CASSFTASSGNTIYF
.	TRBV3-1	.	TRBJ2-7	TGTGCCAGCAGCCAAGGGTCGCGTTCGGAGCAGTACTTC	CASSQGSRSEQYF
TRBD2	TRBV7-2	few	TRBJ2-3	TGTGCCAGCAGCACCAGCGGGAGGGCAGCAGATACGCAGTATTTT	CASSTSGRAADTQYF
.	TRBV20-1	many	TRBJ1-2	TGCAGTGCTAGAGATGGGGGGTATAGCTATGGCTACACCTTC	CSARDGGYSYGYTF
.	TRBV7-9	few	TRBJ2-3	TGTGCCAGCAGTTCCATTGGGACAGATACGCAGTATTTT	CASSSIGTDTQYF